This T cell receptor (beta chain) was documented in a study of OX40 agonist ivuxolimab in advanced cancers. As for the study in general: Of the patients, three showed partial responses, one with hepatocellular carcinoma and two with cutaneous melanoma.

Study findings and constraints: Clonal expansion among partial responders at 0.1-3.0 mg/kg ranked near the lowest. The antigen specificity of the peripheral T cells (those that were expanded) was not determined.

Note on this clone: Its antigen remains unknown.

There are 16 residues in the CDR3. Trimming removed 3 bases at V and 4 bases at J, with 18 bases between. The germline V gene encodes CDR1 SGHTA and CDR2 FQGNSA. Patients with autoimmune history or systemic immunosuppression were excluded. The table came from immunoSEQ multiplex PCR; TCRdb's copy has only in-frame clones and leaves some out. The sample contains about 100,000 clones, 90% of which appear only once. This TCR came from an adult with an advanced solid tumor such as melanoma, head and neck, liver or kidney cancer. The chain employs TRBV7-2 and TRBJ2-5; no clear D. This sample comprised CD4+ or CD8+ T cells sorted from blood, obtained in a trial of the OX40 agonist ivuxolimab. CDR3 bases: TGTGCCAGCAGCTTTAGCCAATCCGCAAGGGCAGAGACCCAGTACTTC. The encoded protein is CASSFSQSARAETQYF.